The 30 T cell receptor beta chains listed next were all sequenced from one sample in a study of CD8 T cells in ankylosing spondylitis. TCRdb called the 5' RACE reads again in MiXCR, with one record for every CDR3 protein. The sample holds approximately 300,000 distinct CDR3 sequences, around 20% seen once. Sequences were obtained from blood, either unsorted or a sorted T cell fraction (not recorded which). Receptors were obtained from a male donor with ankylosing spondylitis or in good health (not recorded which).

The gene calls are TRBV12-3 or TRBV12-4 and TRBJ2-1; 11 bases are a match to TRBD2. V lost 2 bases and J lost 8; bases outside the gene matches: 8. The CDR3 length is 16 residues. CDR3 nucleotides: TGTGCCAGCAGTTTAATTAGCGGGGGGGCCAGGGATGAGCAGTTCTTC. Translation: CASSLISGGARDEQFF.

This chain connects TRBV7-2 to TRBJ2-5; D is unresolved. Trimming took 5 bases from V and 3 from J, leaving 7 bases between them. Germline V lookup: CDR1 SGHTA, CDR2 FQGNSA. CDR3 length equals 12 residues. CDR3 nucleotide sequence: TGTGCCAGCAGCCCCGGCGAAGAGACCCAGTACTTC. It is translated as CASSPGEETQYF.

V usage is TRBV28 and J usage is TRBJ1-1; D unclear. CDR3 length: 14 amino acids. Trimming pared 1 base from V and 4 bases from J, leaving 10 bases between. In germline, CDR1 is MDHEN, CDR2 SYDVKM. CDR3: CASSLFRMGTEAFF. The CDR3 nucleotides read TGTGCCAGCAGTTTATTCAGAATGGGCACTGAAGCTTTCTTT.

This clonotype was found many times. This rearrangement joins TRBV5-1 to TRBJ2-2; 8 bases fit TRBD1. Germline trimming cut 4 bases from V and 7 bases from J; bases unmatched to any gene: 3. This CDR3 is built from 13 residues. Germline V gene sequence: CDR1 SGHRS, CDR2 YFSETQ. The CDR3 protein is CASSPDRVGELFF. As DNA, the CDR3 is TGCGCCAGCAGCCCGGACAGGGTCGGGGAGCTGTTTTTT.

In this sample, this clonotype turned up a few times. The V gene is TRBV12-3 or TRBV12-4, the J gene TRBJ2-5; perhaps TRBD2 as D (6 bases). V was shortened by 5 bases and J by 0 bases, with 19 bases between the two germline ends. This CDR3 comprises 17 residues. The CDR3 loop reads CASSPPPRGGYQETQYF. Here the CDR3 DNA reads TGTGCCAGCAGTCCCCCCCCGCGTGGAGGGTACCAAGAGACCCAGTACTTC.

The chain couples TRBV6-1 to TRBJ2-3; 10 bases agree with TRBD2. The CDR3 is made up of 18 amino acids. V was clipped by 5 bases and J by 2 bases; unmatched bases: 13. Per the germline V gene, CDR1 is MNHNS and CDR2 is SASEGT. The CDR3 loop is CASSPRLSGRDSTDTQYF. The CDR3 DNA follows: TGTGCCAGCAGTCCCCGACTGAGCGGGAGGGATTCCACAGATACGCAGTATTTT.

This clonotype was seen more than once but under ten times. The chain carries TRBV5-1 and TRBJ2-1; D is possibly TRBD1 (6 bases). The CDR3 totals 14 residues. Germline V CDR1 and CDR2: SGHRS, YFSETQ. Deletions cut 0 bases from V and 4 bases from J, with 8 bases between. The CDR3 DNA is TGCGCCAGCAGCTTGGTTGACAGGTACAATGAGCAGTTCTTC. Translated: CASSLVDRYNEQFF.

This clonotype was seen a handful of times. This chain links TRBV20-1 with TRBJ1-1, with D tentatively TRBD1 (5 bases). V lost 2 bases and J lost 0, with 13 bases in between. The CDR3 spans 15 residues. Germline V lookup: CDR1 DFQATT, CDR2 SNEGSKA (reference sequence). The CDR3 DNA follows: TGCAGTGCTAGAAATGACAGTCGGATGAACACTGAAGCTTTCTTT. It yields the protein CSARNDSRMNTEAFF.

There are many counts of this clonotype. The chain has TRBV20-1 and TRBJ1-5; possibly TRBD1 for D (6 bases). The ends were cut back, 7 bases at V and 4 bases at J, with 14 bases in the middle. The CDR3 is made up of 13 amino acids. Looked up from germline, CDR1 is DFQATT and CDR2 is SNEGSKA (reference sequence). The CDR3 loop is CSGAGQLNQPQHF. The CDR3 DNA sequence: TGCAGTGGGGCGGGACAACTTAATCAGCCCCAGCATTTT.

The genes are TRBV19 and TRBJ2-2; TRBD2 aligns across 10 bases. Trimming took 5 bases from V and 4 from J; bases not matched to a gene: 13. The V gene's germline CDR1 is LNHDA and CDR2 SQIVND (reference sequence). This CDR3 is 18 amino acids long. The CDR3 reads CASSLMVSSGGFTGELFF. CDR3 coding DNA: TGTGCCAGTAGTTTAATGGTTTCTAGCGGGGGATTCACCGGGGAGCTGTTTTTT.

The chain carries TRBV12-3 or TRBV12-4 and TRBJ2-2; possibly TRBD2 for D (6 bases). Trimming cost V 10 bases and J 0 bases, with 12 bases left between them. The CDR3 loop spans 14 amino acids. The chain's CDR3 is CATGTYSNTGELFF. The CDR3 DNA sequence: TGTGCCACCGGGACTTATTCGAACACCGGGGAGCTGTTTTTT.

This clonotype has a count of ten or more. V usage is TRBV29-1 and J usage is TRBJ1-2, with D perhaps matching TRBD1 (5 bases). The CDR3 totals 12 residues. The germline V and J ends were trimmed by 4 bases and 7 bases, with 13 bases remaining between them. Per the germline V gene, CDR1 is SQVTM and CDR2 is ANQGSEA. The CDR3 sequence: CSVGQIEGGYTF. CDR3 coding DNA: TGCAGCGTTGGACAGATAGAAGGTGGCTACACCTTC.

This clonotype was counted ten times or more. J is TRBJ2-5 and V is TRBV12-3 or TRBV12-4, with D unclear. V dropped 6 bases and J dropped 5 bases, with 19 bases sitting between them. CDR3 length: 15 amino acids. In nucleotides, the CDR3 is TGTGCCAGCAGCTGGGCCAGCAGGCCTGGGGAGACCCAGTACTTC. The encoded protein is CASSWASRPGETQYF.

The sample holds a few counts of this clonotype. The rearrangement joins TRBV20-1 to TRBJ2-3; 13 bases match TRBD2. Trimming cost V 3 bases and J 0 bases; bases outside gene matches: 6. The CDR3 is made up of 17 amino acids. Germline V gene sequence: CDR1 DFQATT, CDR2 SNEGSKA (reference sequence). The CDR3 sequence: CSARGLAGITSTDTQYF. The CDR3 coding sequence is TGCAGTGCTAGGGGACTAGCGGGAATAACTAGCACAGATACGCAGTATTTT.

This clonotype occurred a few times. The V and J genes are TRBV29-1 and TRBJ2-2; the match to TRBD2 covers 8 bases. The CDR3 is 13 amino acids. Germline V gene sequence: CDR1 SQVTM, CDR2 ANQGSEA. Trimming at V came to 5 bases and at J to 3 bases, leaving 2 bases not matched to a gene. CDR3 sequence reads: CSVHGGDTGELFF. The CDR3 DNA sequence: TGCAGCGTTCACGGGGGGGACACCGGGGAGCTGTTTTTT.

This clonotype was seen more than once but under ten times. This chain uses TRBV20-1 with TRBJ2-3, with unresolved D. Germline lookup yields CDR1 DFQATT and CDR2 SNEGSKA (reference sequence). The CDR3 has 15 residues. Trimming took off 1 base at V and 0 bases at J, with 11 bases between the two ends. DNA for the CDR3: TGCAGTGCTAGAGTCCGGCGGCGGAGCACAGATACGCAGTATTTT. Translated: CSARVRRRSTDTQYF.

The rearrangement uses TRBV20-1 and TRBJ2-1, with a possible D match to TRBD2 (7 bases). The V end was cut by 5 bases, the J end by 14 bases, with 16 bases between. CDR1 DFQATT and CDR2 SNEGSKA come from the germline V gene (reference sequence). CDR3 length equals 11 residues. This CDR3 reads CSAGRTRGEFF. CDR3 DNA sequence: TGCAGTGCTGGCAGGACTAGGGGGGAGTTCTTC.

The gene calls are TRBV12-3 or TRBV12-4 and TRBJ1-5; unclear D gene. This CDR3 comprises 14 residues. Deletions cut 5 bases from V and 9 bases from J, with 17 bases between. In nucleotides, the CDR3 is TGTGCCAGCAGTATAAGACATGGCCTATGGCCCCAGCATTTT. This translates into CASSIRHGLWPQHF.

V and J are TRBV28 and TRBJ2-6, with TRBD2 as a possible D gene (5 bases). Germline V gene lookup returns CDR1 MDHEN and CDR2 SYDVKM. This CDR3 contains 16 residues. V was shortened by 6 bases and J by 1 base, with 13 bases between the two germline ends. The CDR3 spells CASSTKRESGANVLTF. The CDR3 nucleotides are TGTGCCAGCAGCACTAAGAGGGAATCTGGGGCCAACGTCCTGACTTTC.

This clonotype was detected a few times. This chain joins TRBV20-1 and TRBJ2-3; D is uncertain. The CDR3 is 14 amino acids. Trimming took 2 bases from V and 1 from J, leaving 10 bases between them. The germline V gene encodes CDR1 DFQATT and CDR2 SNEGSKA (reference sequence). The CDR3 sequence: CSARKGSGTDTQYF. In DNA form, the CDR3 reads TGCAGTGCTAGAAAGGGAAGTGGCACAGATACGCAGTATTTT.

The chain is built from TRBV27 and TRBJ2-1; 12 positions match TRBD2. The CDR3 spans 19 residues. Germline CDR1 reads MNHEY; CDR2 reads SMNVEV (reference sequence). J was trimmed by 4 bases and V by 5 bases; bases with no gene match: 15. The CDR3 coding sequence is TGTGCCAGCAGTCCATCCGAGAGACTAGCGGGGGAGGGATACAATGAGCAGTTCTTC. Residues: CASSPSERLAGEGYNEQFF.

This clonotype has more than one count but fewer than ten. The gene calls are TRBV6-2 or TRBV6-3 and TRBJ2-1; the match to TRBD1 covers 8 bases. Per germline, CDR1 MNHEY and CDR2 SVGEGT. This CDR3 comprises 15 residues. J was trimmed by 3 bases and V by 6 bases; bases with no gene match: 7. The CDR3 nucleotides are TGTGCCAGCAGGGTGACAGGGGTTGGCTACAATGAGCAGTTCTTC. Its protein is CASRVTGVGYNEQFF.

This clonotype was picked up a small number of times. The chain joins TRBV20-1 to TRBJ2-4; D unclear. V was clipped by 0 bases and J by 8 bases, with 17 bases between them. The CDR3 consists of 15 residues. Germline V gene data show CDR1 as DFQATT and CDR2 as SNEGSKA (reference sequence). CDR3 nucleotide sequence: TGCAGTGCTAGAGAGGGTCGGGCCCCGACGGACATTCAGTACTTC. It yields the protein CSAREGRAPTDIQYF.

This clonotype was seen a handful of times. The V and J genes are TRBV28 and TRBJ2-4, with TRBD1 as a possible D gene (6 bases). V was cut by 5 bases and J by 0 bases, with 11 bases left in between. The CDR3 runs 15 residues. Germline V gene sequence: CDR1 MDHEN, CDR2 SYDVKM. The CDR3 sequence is CASSGQKLAKNIQYF. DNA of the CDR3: TGTGCCAGCAGTGGACAGAAACTAGCCAAAAACATTCAGTACTTC.

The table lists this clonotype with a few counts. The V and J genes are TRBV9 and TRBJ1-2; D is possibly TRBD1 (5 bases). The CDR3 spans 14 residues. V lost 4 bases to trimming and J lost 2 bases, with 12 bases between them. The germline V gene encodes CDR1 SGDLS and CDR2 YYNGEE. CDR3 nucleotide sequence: TGTGCCAGCAGCCCTGCAGGGACCAACTATGGCTACACCTTC. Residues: CASSPAGTNYGYTF. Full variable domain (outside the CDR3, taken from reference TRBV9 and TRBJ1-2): DSGVTQTPKHLITATGQRVTLRCSPRSGDLSVYWYQQSLDQGLQFLIQYYNGEERAKGNILERFSAQQFPDLHSELNLSSLELGDSALYFCASSPAGTNYGYTFGSGTRLTVV.

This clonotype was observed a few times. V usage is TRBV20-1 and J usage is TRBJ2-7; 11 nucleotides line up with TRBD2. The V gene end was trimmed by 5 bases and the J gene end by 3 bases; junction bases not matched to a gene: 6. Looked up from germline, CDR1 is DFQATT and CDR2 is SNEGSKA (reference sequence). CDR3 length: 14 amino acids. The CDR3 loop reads CSALIAGGIYEQYV. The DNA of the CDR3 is TGCAGTGCTCTAATAGCGGGGGGGATCTACGAGCAGTACGTC.

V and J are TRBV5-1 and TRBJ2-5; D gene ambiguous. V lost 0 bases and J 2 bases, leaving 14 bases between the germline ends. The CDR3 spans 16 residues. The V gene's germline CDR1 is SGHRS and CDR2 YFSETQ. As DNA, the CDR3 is TGCGCCAGCAGCTTGGGTTCGTCGGCAGTTCAAGAGACCCAGTACTTC. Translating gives CASSLGSSAVQETQYF.

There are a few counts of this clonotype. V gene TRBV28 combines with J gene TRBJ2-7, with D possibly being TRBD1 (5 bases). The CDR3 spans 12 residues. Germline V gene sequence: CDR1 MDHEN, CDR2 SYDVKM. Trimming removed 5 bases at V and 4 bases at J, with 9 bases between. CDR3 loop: CASSRQFYEQYV. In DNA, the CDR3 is TGTGCCAGCAGTCGACAGTTTTACGAGCAGTACGTC.

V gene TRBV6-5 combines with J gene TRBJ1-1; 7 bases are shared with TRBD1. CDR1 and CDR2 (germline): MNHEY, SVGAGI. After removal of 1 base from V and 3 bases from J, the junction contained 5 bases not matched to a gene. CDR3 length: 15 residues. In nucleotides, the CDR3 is TGTGCCAGCAGTTACTTGGGACAGTGGGACACTGAAGCTTTCTTT. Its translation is CASSYLGQWDTEAFF.

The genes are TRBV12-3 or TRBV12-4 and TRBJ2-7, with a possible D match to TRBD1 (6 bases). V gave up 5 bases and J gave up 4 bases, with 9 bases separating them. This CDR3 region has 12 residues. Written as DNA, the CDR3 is TGTGCCAGCAGTATGGACAGTTACGAGCAGTACGTC. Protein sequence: CASSMDSYEQYV.